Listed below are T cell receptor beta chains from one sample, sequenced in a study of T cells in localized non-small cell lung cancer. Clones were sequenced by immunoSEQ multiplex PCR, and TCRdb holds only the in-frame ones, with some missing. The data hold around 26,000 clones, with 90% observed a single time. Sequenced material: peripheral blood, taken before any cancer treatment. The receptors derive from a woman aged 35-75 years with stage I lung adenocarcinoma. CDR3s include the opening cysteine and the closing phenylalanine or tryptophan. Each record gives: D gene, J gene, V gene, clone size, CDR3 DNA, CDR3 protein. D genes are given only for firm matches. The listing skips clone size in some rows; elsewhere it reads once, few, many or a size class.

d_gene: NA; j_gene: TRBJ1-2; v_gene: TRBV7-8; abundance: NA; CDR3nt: TGTGCCAGCAGCTTACTCACACTCCGGGGCTATGGCTACACCTTC; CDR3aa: CASSLLTLRGYGYTF
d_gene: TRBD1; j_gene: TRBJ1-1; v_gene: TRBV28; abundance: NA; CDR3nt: TGTGCCAGCATCACAGGGGGAGGGTGGGGGAACACTGAAGCTTTCTTT; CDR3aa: CASITGGGWGNTEAFF
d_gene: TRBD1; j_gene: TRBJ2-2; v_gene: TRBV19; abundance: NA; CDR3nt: TGTGCCGCCGCCGGGACAGCGAACACCGGGGAGCTGTTTTTT; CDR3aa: CAAAGTANTGELFF
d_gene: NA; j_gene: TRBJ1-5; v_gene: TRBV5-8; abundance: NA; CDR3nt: TGTGCCAGCAGCGTGGGAGGACAGAGCTATCAGCCCCAGCATTTT; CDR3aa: CASSVGGQSYQPQHF
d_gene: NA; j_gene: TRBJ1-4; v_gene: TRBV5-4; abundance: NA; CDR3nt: TGTGCCAGCAGCTTGGAAAGGACTAATGAAAAACTGTTTTTT; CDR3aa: CASSLERTNEKLFF
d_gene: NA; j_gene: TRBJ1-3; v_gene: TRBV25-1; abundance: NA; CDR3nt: TGTGCCAGCAGTGACAGGGAGCAGGGAAACACCATATATTTT; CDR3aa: CASSDREQGNTIYF
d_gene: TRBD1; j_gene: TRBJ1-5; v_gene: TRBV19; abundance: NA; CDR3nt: TGTGCCAGTAGTTTGGACAGGGGGGATATTCAGCCCCAGCATTTT; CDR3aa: CASSLDRGDIQPQHF
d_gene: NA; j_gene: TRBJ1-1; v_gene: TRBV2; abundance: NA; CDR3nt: TGTGCCAGCAGCTCTACCGACGGGAACACTGAAGCTTTCTTT; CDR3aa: CASSSTDGNTEAFF
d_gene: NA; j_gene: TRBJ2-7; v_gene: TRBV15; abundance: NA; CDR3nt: TGTGCCACCAGCAGAGATGTGAACTCTTACTACGAGCAGTACTTC; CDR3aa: CATSRDVNSYYEQYF
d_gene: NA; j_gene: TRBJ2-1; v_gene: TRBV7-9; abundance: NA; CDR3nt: TGTGCCAGCAGCTTAGATCGGGCGGGTAGCTCCTACAATGAGCAGTTCTTC; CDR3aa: CASSLDRAGSSYNEQFF
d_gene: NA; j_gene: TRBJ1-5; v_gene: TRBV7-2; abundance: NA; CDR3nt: TGTGCCAGCAGCTCCCAGGGGAATCAGCCCCAGCATTTT; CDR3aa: CASSSQGNQPQHF
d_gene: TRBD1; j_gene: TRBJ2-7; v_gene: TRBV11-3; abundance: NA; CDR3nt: TGTGCCAGCAGCTTAGCCGGACAGGGGTGGGTCGAGCAGTACTTC; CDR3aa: CASSLAGQGWVEQYF
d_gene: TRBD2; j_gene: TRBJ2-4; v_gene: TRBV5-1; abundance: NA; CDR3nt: TGCGCCAGCAGCTTGAACACGGGGGGAAACATTCAGTACTTC; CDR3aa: CASSLNTGGNIQYF
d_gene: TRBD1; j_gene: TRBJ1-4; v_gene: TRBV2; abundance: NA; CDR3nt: TGTGCCAGCACCCAAGACAGGGGGGGGAATGAAAAACTGTTTTTT; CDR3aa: CASTQDRGGNEKLFF
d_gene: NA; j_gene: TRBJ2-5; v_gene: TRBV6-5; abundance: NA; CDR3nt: TGTGCCAGCAGTTACTTGCGGACCAGGGAGACCCAGTACTTC; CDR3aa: CASSYLRTRETQYF
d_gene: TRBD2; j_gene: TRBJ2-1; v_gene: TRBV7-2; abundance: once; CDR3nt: TGTGCCAGCAGCTTAAATGCCGGGACTAGAAACGGTGAGCAGTTCTTC; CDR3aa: CASSLNAGTRNGEQFF
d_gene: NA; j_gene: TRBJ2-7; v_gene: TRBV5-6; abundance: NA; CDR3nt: TGTGCCAGCAGCTTGAGGACTTTCGAAACCTACGAGCAGTACTTC; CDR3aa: CASSLRTFETYEQYF
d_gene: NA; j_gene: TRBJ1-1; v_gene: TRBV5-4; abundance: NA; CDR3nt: TGTGCCAGCAGCCCCCCCCAACAGGGAATGCGGACTGAAGCTTTCTTT; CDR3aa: CASSPPQQGMRTEAFF
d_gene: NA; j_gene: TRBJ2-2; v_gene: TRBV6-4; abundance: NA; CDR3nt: TGTGCCAGCAGTGAATTTGACACCGGGGAGCTGTTTTTT; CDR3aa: CASSEFDTGELFF
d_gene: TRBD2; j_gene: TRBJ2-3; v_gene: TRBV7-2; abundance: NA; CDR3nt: TGTGCCAGCAGGCCTCTAGCGGGAGGCACAGATACGCAGTATTTT; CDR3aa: CASRPLAGGTDTQYF
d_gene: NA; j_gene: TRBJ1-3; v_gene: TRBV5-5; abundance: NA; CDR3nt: TGTGCCAGCAGCTTGCGACCGGGACGGGCTTCTGGAAACACCATATATTTT; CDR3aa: CASSLRPGRASGNTIYF
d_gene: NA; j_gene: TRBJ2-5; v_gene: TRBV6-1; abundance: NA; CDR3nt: TGTGCCAGCAGTGTTCGAGCCCGATCCGACCAAGAGACCCAGTACTTC; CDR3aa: CASSVRARSDQETQYF
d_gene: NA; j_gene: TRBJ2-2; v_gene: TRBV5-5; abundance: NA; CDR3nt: TGCGCCAGCAGCCAAGATCGGGACAAGGTCACCGGGGAGCTGTTTTTT; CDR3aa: CASSQDRDKVTGELFF
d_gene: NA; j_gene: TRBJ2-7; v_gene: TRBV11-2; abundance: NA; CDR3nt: TGTGCCAGCAGCTTACAGGGTCTAAGGGCCTACGAGCAGTACTTC; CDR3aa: CASSLQGLRAYEQYF
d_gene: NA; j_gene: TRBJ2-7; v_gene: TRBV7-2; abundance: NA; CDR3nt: TGTGCCAGCAGCCCAGGTACACGGGAGCAGTACTTC; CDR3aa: CASSPGTREQYF
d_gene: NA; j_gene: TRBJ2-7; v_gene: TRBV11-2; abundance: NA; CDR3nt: TGTGCCAGCAGCTTAGATGGGCAGGCTTCCTACGAGCAGTACTTC; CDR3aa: CASSLDGQASYEQYF
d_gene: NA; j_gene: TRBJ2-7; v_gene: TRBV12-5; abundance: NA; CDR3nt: TGTGCTAGTGGTTCAGGGACGCACGCGAACGAGCAGTACTTC; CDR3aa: CASGSGTHANEQYF
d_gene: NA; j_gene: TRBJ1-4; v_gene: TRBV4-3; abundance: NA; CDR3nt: TGCGCCAGCAGCCAAGCTCCTGCAACTAATGAAAAACTGTTTTTT; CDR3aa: CASSQAPATNEKLFF
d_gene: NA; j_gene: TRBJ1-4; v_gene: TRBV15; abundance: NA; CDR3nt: TGTGCCACCAGCAGAGACAGGGAGAGTGAAAAACTGTTTTTT; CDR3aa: CATSRDRESEKLFF
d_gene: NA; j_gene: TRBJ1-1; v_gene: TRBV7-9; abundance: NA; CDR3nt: TGTGCCAGCAGCTTAGTCTCGGGAACTGAAGCTTTCTTT; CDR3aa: CASSLVSGTEAFF
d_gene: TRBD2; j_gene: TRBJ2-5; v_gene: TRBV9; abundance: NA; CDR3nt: TGTGCCAGCAGCGTAGTTAGCGGGAGAGGAGAGACCCAGTACTTC; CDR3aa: CASSVVSGRGETQYF
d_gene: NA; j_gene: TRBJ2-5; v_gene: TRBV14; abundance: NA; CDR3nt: TGTGCCAGCAGCCCCCACGGTTGGTACAGCGGAGTAGAGACCCAGTACTTC; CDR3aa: CASSPHGWYSGVETQYF
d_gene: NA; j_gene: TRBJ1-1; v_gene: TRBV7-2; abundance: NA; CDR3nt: TGTGCCAGCAGCTTAGATGGGGGGACTGAAGCTTTCTTT; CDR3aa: CASSLDGGTEAFF
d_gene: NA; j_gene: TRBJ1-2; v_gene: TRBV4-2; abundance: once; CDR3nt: TGTGCCAGCAGCCCCCAAAGTAAGGTCGGTTATGGGGTGGGCTACACCTTC; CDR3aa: CASSPQSKVGYGVGYTF
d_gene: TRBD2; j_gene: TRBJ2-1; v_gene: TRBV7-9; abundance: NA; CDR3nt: TGTGCCAGCAGCTCCTCCCTCAGCGGGACGTCCTACAATGAGCAGTTCTTC; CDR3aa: CASSSSLSGTSYNEQFF
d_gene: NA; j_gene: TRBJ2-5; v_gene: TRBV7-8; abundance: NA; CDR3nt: TGTGCCAGCAGCTTAGCGTTCCCGGGCTCAGGGGCCCAGTACTTC; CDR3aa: CASSLAFPGSGAQYF